The rows below give T cell receptor beta chains drawn from one sample of a study of vaccination and CD4 T cells after COVID-19. Each CDR3 protein gets one entry after TCRdb re-called the PCR reads with MiXCR. The data hold some 7,800 distinct CDR3 sequences, with roughly 30% observed a single time. The antigens for these receptors are not known. The sequenced sample was CD4+ T cells from blood, cultured in vitro. These receptor sequences come from a human donor in good health. The CDR3 runs from the conserved cysteine through the conserved F or W. D genes are given only for firm matches. Size tells how often a clone was seen (once, few, many) or the class of an expanded clone, and some rows leave it out.

clone size	V gene	J gene	D gene	CDR3 DNA	CDR3 protein
few	TRBV7-8	TRBJ1-5	.	TGTGCCAGCAGCCACAGGGATTATAGCAATCAGCCCCAGCATTTT	CASSHRDYSNQPQHF
few	TRBV21-1	TRBJ2-7	.	TGTGCCAGCAGCACTTTACAGGGGAACGCGGTATACTCCTACGAGCAGTACTTC	CASSTLQGNAVYSYEQYF
few	TRBV6-1	TRBJ2-5	.	TGTGCCAGCACCAACCCGGGGATAGAGACCCAGTACTTC	CASTNPGIETQYF
.	TRBV6-2/TRBV6-3	TRBJ1-1	.	TGTGCCAGCAGTGAGGCGAGCACTGAAGCTTTCTTT	CASSEASTEAFF
.	TRBV28	TRBJ1-1	.	TGTGCCAGCAGTTTAAGGGGACCAATGAACACTGAAGCTTTCTTT	CASSLRGPMNTEAFF
.	TRBV7-2	TRBJ2-1	TRBD2	TGTGCCAGCAACGGAGGGGGCGGGAGGGCCTACAATGAGCAGTTCTTC	CASNGGGGRAYNEQFF
few	TRBV7-2	TRBJ1-2	.	TGTGCCAGCAGCTTCGACAGGCGGCTAGACTATGGCTACACCTTC	CASSFDRRLDYGYTF
few	TRBV27	TRBJ2-6	.	TGTGCCAGCACCCTAGACAACTCTGGGGCCAACGTCCTGACTTTC	CASTLDNSGANVLTF
few	TRBV20-1	TRBJ2-1	.	TGCAGTGCTTCCTTCGCGGTGAGTTTGAGTGAGCAGTTCTTC	CSASFAVSLSEQFF
.	TRBV5-4	TRBJ2-3	TRBD2	TGTGCCAGCAGCGCGGGACTAGCGAGAGAGGATACGCAGTATTTT	CASSAGLAREDTQYF
few	TRBV7-3	TRBJ2-5	TRBD2	TGTGCCAGCAGCTTAACCCTAGCGGGAGCAGAGACCCAGTACTTC	CASSLTLAGAETQYF
.	TRBV20-1	TRBJ2-2	.	TGCAGTGCTAGGCAGGGATTGTGGGACACCGGGGAGCTGTTTTTT	CSARQGLWDTGELFF
.	TRBV27	TRBJ2-1	TRBD2	TGTGCCAGCAGTATTTACGGGGGGGGGAGGTACAATGAGCAGTTCTTC	CASSIYGGGRYNEQFF
.	TRBV30	TRBJ1-6	TRBD1	TGTGCCTGGAGTGCCGCCGCAGGGGACAGCTCACCCCTCCACTTT	CAWSAAAGDSSPLHF
.	TRBV19	TRBJ2-7	.	TGTGCCAGTAGTCTCAGGGGCCTATCCTCCTACGAGCAGTACTTC	CASSLRGLSSYEQYF
.	TRBV12-3/TRBV12-4	TRBJ1-2	.	TGTGCCAGCAGTTCCAGACGGAGGTCAAACTATGGCTACACCTTC	CASSSRRRSNYGYTF
.	TRBV28	TRBJ1-5	.	TGTGCCAGCAGTTTACCAGCCTCCAATCAGCCCCAGCATTTT	CASSLPASNQPQHF
large	TRBV6-1	TRBJ1-5	.	TGTGCCAGCAGTGGCCCGGGGCCGAGCAATCAGCCCCAGCATTTT	CASSGPGPSNQPQHF
.	TRBV7-3	TRBJ1-6	.	TGTGCCAGCAGCTTAACGACTGATTCACCCCTCCACTTT	CASSLTTDSPLHF
few	TRBV27	TRBJ2-1	.	TGTGCCAGCAGTTTATCTCAAATCGTCCCCAACAATGAGCAGTTCTTC	CASSLSQIVPNNEQFF
.	TRBV6-1	TRBJ1-6	.	TGTGCCAGCAGCCAGCCGGGACGTATTAATTCACCCCTCCACTTT	CASSQPGRINSPLHF
few	TRBV24-1	TRBJ1-1	TRBD1	TGTGCCACCAGTGATTCAGGGGGGACCACTGAAGCTTTCTTT	CATSDSGGTTEAFF
.	TRBV20-1	TRBJ2-5	TRBD1	TGCAGTGCCTACGACCGCACAGGGGGCGAAGAGACCCAGTACTTC	CSAYDRTGGEETQYF
few	TRBV19	TRBJ2-5	TRBD1	TGTGCCAGTAGTATAACAGGGGGCCGAGAGACCCAGTACTTC	CASSITGGRETQYF
.	TRBV12-3/TRBV12-4	TRBJ1-5	TRBD1	TGTGCCAGCAGTCTCAGGACAGGGGGAAGCAATCAGCCCCAGCATTTT	CASSLRTGGSNQPQHF
few	TRBV20-1	TRBJ2-1	.	TGCAGTGCTAGAGCCCCAAGAGGAAGCTCCTACAATGAGCAGTTCTTC	CSARAPRGSSYNEQFF
few	TRBV28	TRBJ1-5	TRBD1	TGTGCCAGCAGTGCGCCGACAGGGGGCGCGGCTCAGCCCCAGCATTTT	CASSAPTGGAAQPQHF
.	TRBV6-2/TRBV6-3	TRBJ1-1	.	TGTGCCAGCAGTGAGGCGAGCGCTGAAGCTTTCTTT	CASSEASAEAFF
few	TRBV7-2	TRBJ2-2	.	TGTGCCAGCAGCTTAGCGGGGGTGAACACCGGGGAGCTGTTTTTT	CASSLAGVNTGELFF
few	TRBV6-1	TRBJ2-7	TRBD2	TGTGCCAGCAGGGAAATAGGATGGGGGGGACCCCTCAACGAGCAGTACTTC	CASREIGWGGPLNEQYF
.	TRBV7-2	TRBJ1-3	.	TGTGCCAGCAGCTTATCAGGGGCGCGTGGAAACACCATATATTTT	CASSLSGARGNTIYF
.	TRBV20-1	TRBJ1-4	.	TGCAGTGCTAGAGTAGGTTCCGGGACCCATAATGAAAAACTGTTTTTT	CSARVGSGTHNEKLFF
.	TRBV6-1	TRBJ1-1	.	TGTGCCAGCTGGGGGTACACTGAAGCTTTCTTT	CASWGYTEAFF
few	TRBV20-1	TRBJ2-3	.	TGCAGTGCTAGAGGGGCAGGCATCGCAAGAAATACGCAGTATTTT	CSARGAGIARNTQYF
few	TRBV7-2	TRBJ2-1	TRBD2	TGTGCCAGCAGCTCGCCCCCAGCCACTAGCGGGAGACGTAATGAGCAGTTCTTC	CASSSPPATSGRRNEQFF
once	TRBV4-3	TRBJ2-7	.	TGCGCCAGCAGCCTCAGGGGCTCCTACGAGCAGTACTTC	CASSLRGSYEQYF
few	TRBV6-1	TRBJ2-3	TRBD2	TGTGCCAGCAGTCCTGGACTAGCAGCGGATACGCAGTATTTT	CASSPGLAADTQYF
.	TRBV11-2	TRBJ2-1	TRBD2	TGTGCCAGCAGCTTAGCGGGAGGTCGCCCCGAGCAGTTCTTC	CASSLAGGRPEQFF
few	TRBV11-2	TRBJ1-1	.	TGTGCCAGCAGCCCTGGACTTCCCCGGGGCACTGAAGCTTTCTTT	CASSPGLPRGTEAFF
medium-sized	TRBV28	TRBJ1-2	.	TGTGCCAGCAGTCCAACCCCGACAGGTCCTGGCTACACCTTC	CASSPTPTGPGYTF
.	TRBV20-1	TRBJ1-6	.	TGCAGCGGACAGTCAGATCCTAATTCACCCCTCCACTTT	CSGQSDPNSPLHF
few	TRBV19	TRBJ1-1	.	TGTGCCAGTAGTCCTTTGTCGCTCACTGAAGCTTTCTTT	CASSPLSLTEAFF
few	TRBV20-1	TRBJ2-2	TRBD2	TGCAGTGCGAAGGGACTAGCGGGATACACCGGGGAGCTGTTTTTT	CSAKGLAGYTGELFF
.	TRBV20-1	TRBJ2-5	.	TGCAGTGCTCAGATTCCCGGAAAGACCCAGTACTTC	CSAQIPGKTQYF
few	TRBV6-2/TRBV6-3	TRBJ2-1	TRBD2	TGTGCCAGCAGATCGATGGGACTAGCGGCCGTCAATGAGCAGTTCTTC	CASRSMGLAAVNEQFF
.	TRBV9	TRBJ2-3	.	TGTGCCAGCAGCCAAAGGGTAGTTATCACAGATACGCAGTATTTT	CASSQRVVITDTQYF
.	TRBV19	TRBJ1-1	.	TGTGCCGGTAGTATGTCTCTTGGACACCGGAACACTGAAGCTTTCTTT	CAGSMSLGHRNTEAFF
once	TRBV20-1	TRBJ2-3	TRBD1	TGCAGTGCTAGAGGCGGACAGGGGGCCACAGATACGCAGTATTTT	CSARGGQGATDTQYF
few	TRBV19	TRBJ2-3	.	TGTGCCAGTAGTATGTTCGAGACAGCCTTCACAGATACGCAGTATTTT	CASSMFETAFTDTQYF
.	TRBV19	TRBJ1-6	TRBD1	TGTGCCAGTAGTACTTTCCGGGACAGGGACGGAAATTCACCCCTCCACTTT	CASSTFRDRDGNSPLHF
.	TRBV6-2/TRBV6-3	TRBJ2-3	.	TGTGCCAGCAGTTACAACACAGATACGCAGTATTTT	CASSYNTDTQYF
.	TRBV28	TRBJ2-7	.	TGTGCCAGCACCCTTAAGCGACACCGCTACGAGCAGTACTTC	CASTLKRHRYEQYF